A selection of T cell receptor beta chains follows, all from one sample in a study of control samples from healthy donors and cancer patients. Profiling relied on immunoSEQ multiplex PCR, and the TCRdb table lists in-frame clones only, not all of them. The table lists fewer than 90,000 clones, roughly 89% of them singletons. Sequences were obtained from PBMCs. The receptors come from a woman between 55 and 75 years old with head and neck cancer. Both conserved end residues are part of each CDR3. Each record gives: V gene, J gene, D gene, clone size, CDR3 protein, CDR3 DNA. A D gene is named only where the DNA matches it firmly. Part of the rows lack a size; the others show once, few, many or a class for expanded clones.

TRBV18	TRBJ2-7	TRBD2	.	CASSPSGRSYEQYF	TGTGCCAGCTCACCAAGCGGGAGGAGTTACGAGCAGTACTTC
TRBV2	TRBJ2-7	.	.	CASSVPREQYF	TGTGCCAGCAGTGTCCCGCGGGAGCAGTACTTC
TRBV6-5	TRBJ2-1	.	.	CASSPGTSTYNEQFF	TGTGCCAGCAGTCCCGGTACTAGCACTTACAATGAGCAGTTCTTC
TRBV18	TRBJ1-3	.	.	CASSQGNAGNTIYF	TGTGCCAGCTCACAAGGGAACGCTGGAAACACCATATATTTT
TRBV15	TRBJ1-5	TRBD1	.	CATSRDRTGGGKGNQPQHF	TGTGCCACCAGCAGAGATCGGACAGGGGGCGGAAAGGGCAATCAGCCCCAGCATTTT
TRBV7-6	TRBJ2-3	.	once	CASSLALGSGGTDTQYF	TGTGCCAGCAGCTTAGCGTTGGGGTCTGGTGGCACAGATACGCAGTATTTT
TRBV19	TRBJ2-2	TRBD1	.	CASRKTGGTGELFF	TGTGCCAGTAGGAAGACAGGGGGTACCGGGGAGCTGTTTTTT
TRBV5-6	TRBJ2-5	.	.	CASSSNRGGETQYF	TGTGCCAGCAGCTCGAACAGGGGAGGTGAGACCCAGTACTTC
TRBV4-3	TRBJ2-1	TRBD2	.	CASSQGTSGSTAQFF	TGCGCCAGCAGCCAGGGGACTAGCGGGAGTACCGCCCAGTTCTTC
TRBV5-4	TRBJ1-1	.	.	CASSLESGAPMNTEAFF	TGTGCCAGCAGCTTGGAATCCGGGGCACCAATGAACACTGAAGCTTTCTTT
TRBV5-5	TRBJ2-7	.	.	CASSFSYEQYF	TGTGCCAGCAGCTTTTCCTACGAGCAGTACTTC
TRBV5-6	TRBJ2-7	TRBD1	.	CASTGGQGSYEQYF	TGTGCCAGCACGGGGGGACAGGGTTCCTACGAGCAGTACTTC
TRBV29-1	TRBJ1-2	.	.	CSAAERGYGYTF	TGCAGCGCCGCAGAGCGAGGCTATGGCTACACCTTC
TRBV15	TRBJ2-1	.	.	CATSRDVGRDNEQFF	TGTGCCACCAGCAGAGATGTGGGCAGGGACAATGAGCAGTTCTTC
TRBV6-4	TRBJ2-1	.	.	CASSPRASSYNEQFF	TGTGCCAGCAGTCCACGGGCCAGCTCCTACAATGAGCAGTTCTTC
TRBV2	TRBJ2-7	TRBD2	.	CASTLAGGPEVEQYF	TGTGCCAGCACCCTAGCGGGTGGGCCCGAGGTCGAGCAGTACTTC
TRBV7-8	TRBJ2-1	TRBD2	once	CASSLSGSSYNEQFF	TGTGCCAGCAGCCTTAGCGGGAGCTCCTACAATGAGCAGTTCTTC
TRBV10-3	TRBJ2-7	.	.	CAISEFSASYEQYF	TGTGCCATCAGTGAGTTTAGCGCATCCTACGAGCAGTACTTC
TRBV3-1/TRBV3-2	TRBJ2-7	.	.	CASSQDALKMGDPTYEQYF	TGTGCCAGCAGCCAAGATGCCCTCAAGATGGGAGACCCTACGTACGAGCAGTACTTC
TRBV7-8	TRBJ2-3	.	.	CASSSGRAQKITDTQYF	TGTGCCAGCAGCTCCGGGCGGGCACAAAAAATAACAGATACGCAGTATTTT
TRBV6-5	TRBJ1-1	.	.	CASSMDPNTEAFF	TGTGCCAGCAGTATGGACCCGAACACTGAAGCTTTCTTT
TRBV18	TRBJ2-2	.	.	CASSRDTGELFF	TGTGCCAGCTCAAGAGACACCGGGGAGCTGTTTTTT
TRBV6-5	TRBJ2-7	.	.	CASRRDRETYEQYF	TGTGCCAGCAGGCGGGACAGAGAAACTTACGAGCAGTACTTC
TRBV6-2/TRBV6-3	TRBJ1-5	.	few	CASSYSNRVGYSNQPQHF	TGTGCCAGCAGTTACTCCAACAGGGTGGGGTATAGCAATCAGCCCCAGCATTTT
TRBV7-2	TRBJ2-5	.	.	CASSKEETQYF	TGTGCCAGCAGCAAAGAAGAGACCCAGTACTTC
TRBV9	TRBJ2-5	TRBD2	.	CASSVGLAGGRETQYF	TGTGCCAGCAGCGTCGGACTAGCGGGAGGTCGGGAGACCCAGTACTTC
TRBV3-1/TRBV3-2	TRBJ2-5	TRBD1	.	CASSQAPQGVGETQYF	TGTGCCAGCAGCCAAGCCCCACAGGGGGTAGGGGAGACCCAGTACTTC
TRBV28	TRBJ2-7	TRBD2	.	CASSTQAVAGEHYEQYF	TGTGCCAGCAGCACCCAAGCCGTAGCGGGAGAACACTACGAGCAGTACTTC
TRBV9	TRBJ2-1	.	.	CASSVDPSDHNEQFF	TGTGCCAGCAGCGTAGACCCCAGCGACCACAATGAGCAGTTCTTC
TRBV25-1	TRBJ2-3	TRBD2	.	CASSVPGLAGRTDTQYF	TGTGCCAGCAGTGTACCGGGACTAGCGGGCCGCACAGATACGCAGTATTTT
TRBV12-3/TRBV12-4	TRBJ2-3	TRBD2	few	CASSHRDYSYF	TGTGCCAGCAGTCACCGGGACTATTCGTATTTT
TRBV20-1	TRBJ2-5	.	.	CSASRGSAQETQYF	TGCAGTGCTAGTCGGGGTAGCGCCCAAGAGACCCAGTACTTC
TRBV9	TRBJ2-7	.	.	CASSVVGSSYEQYF	TGTGCCAGCAGCGTAGTCGGCAGCTCCTACGAGCAGTACTTC
TRBV5-1	TRBJ2-5	.	.	CASSLYSGEETQYF	TGCGCCAGCAGCTTGTATTCTGGAGAAGAGACCCAGTACTTC
TRBV5-1	TRBJ1-4	TRBD1	.	CASSFSGTANEKLFF	TGCGCCAGCAGCTTCTCCGGGACAGCTAATGAAAAACTGTTTTTT
TRBV3-1/TRBV3-2	TRBJ2-5	.	.	CASSPPGRYLETQYF	TGTGCCAGCAGCCCCCCAGGCAGGTACCTGGAGACCCAGTACTTC
TRBV11-3	TRBJ2-2	.	.	CASSQRQHTGELFF	TGTGCCAGCAGCCAACGACAGCACACCGGGGAGCTGTTTTTT
TRBV18	TRBJ1-1	TRBD1	.	CASSPAGGAENTEAFF	TGTGCCAGCTCACCCGCAGGGGGAGCGGAGAACACTGAAGCTTTCTTT
TRBV2	TRBJ1-6	.	.	CASSEVRGAYSPLHF	TGTGCCAGCAGTGAGGTTCGGGGGGCTTATTCACCCCTCCACTTT
TRBV14	TRBJ2-7	TRBD1	.	CASTRGTGPYEQYF	TGTGCCAGCACCAGAGGGACAGGCCCCTACGAGCAGTACTTC
TRBV19	TRBJ2-7	.	.	CASSTGSPPPYEQYF	TGTGCCAGTAGTACAGGGTCACCCCCCCCATACGAGCAGTACTTC
TRBV24-1	TRBJ2-7	.	once	CATNGGENPYEQYF	TGTGCCACTAATGGAGGTGAGAACCCCTACGAGCAGTACTTC